These 7 T cell receptor beta chains originate from one sample sequenced in a study of T cell changes during pregnancy in multiple sclerosis. Libraries were prepared by immunoSEQ multiplex PCR; TCRdb keeps only in-frame clonotypes and omits some of them. The sample includes nearly 60,000 clones, 91% of them seen just once. Material: CD4+ T cells from peripheral blood mononuclear cells, obtained after pregnancy. The receptor set was obtained from a female donor in good health, enrolled as a control in a pregnancy study.

This chain connects TRBV7-9 to TRBJ1-2; D is ambiguous. The CDR3 extends over 14 amino acids. V lost 1 base, J lost 0 bases, and 6 bases lay in between. CDR1 is SEHNR and CDR2 is FQNEAQ in the germline V gene (reference sequence). CDR3 amino acids: CASSLVSSNYGYTF. CDR3 sequence (DNA): TGTGCCAGCAGCTTAGTGTCCTCTAACTATGGCTACACCTTC.

The V gene is TRBV11-2, the J gene TRBJ2-2, with D unresolved. The CDR3 has 12 residues. V lost 7 bases to trimming and J lost 7 bases, with 10 bases between them. Germline V gene data show CDR1 as SGHAT and CDR2 as FQNNGV. This chain's CDR3 is CASTHASGELFF. As DNA, the CDR3 is TGTGCCAGCACCCATGCCAGCGGGGAGCTGTTTTTT.

The V call is TRBV7-2, the J call TRBJ2-3, with 15 bases matching TRBD2. The CDR3 is 15 residues long. V shed 5 bases, J shed 12 bases, and the junction held 9 bases outside the gene matches. Germline V CDR1 and CDR2: SGHTA, FQGNSA. The CDR3 region has the DNA TGTGCCAGCAGCGGGGGACTAGCGGGGGGACTTGTTCAGTATTTT. Translating it yields CASSGGLAGGLVQYF.

The gene calls are TRBV5-6 and TRBJ2-2, with D possibly matching TRBD1 (7 bases). From germline, CDR1 is SGHDT and CDR2 YYEEEE. Trimming pared 4 bases from V and 4 bases from J, leaving 14 bases between. The CDR3 is 15 amino acids. This CDR3 is CASSRGTAITGELFF. For the CDR3, the DNA is TGTGCCAGCAGCCGCGGGACAGCGATCACCGGGGAGCTGTTTTTT.

CDR3 nucleotides: TGTGCCAGCAGCCAGGAGGGGAGGGGTCGTGACGGCTACACCTTC. This gives the protein CASSQEGRGRDGYTF. The chain is built from TRBV11-3 and TRBJ1-2; D may be TRBD1 (5 bases). The CDR3 spans 15 residues. Looked up from germline, CDR1 is SGHNT and CDR2 is YENEEA. V was pared by 5 bases and J by 8 bases, with 21 bases between.

This clone appeared a single time. The V call is TRBV19, the J call TRBJ1-2; 10 nucleotides agree with TRBD1. The CDR3 is 15 residues long. V shed 4 bases and J 6 bases; nucleotides not matched to a gene: 8. Germline V gene sequence: CDR1 LNHDA, CDR2 SQIVND (reference sequence). The CDR3 here is CASSRDRGPRNGYTF. Here the CDR3 DNA reads TGTGCCAGTAGTAGAGACAGGGGGCCGAGGAATGGCTACACCTTC.

This chain uses TRBV5-6 with TRBJ2-7; D remains ambiguous. Looked up from germline, CDR1 is SGHDT and CDR2 is YYEEEE. Trimming took off 3 bases at V and 4 bases at J, with 11 bases between the two ends. The CDR3 extends over 13 amino acids. Here the CDR3 reads CASSSDFLYEQYF. DNA for the CDR3: TGTGCCAGCAGCTCCGACTTTTTGTACGAGCAGTACTTC.